The next 30 T cell receptor beta chains were all read from a single sample in a study of regulatory dendritic cells for organ transplantation. Libraries were prepared by immunoSEQ multiplex PCR; TCRdb keeps only in-frame clonotypes and omits some of them. The data show approximately 12,000 clones, 74% seen once. Antigens for these TCRs are unknown. Allogeneic regulatory or mature dendritic cells were co-cultured for four to six days with CFSE-labeled sorted T cells at 1:10. The sample comprised naive CD4+ T cells from blood cultured with regulatory dendritic cells. As for subset: CD45RA+ naive T cells. Receptors were obtained from a human donor in good health.

This clone is a singleton in its sample. V usage is TRBV7-2 and J usage is TRBJ1-5; tentatively, D is TRBD1 (5 bases). Germline assignment: CDR1 SGHTA and CDR2 FQGNSA. This CDR3 has 15 residues. V was shortened by 5 bases and J by 1 base, with 12 bases between the two germline ends. The CDR3 loop reads CASSVQGMSNQPQHF. DNA of the CDR3: TGTGCCAGCAGCGTGCAGGGTATGAGCAATCAGCCCCAGCATTTT.

This clone has a single count. The rearrangement joins TRBV6-5 to TRBJ1-1; 7 nucleotides align to TRBD1. V lost 8 bases, J lost 10 bases, and 7 bases stayed unmatched. This CDR3 region has 11 residues. Germline V CDR1 and CDR2: MNHEY, SVGAGI. DNA of the CDR3: TGTGCCAGCGGGAACCAGGGGGGAGCTTTCTTT. Translating it yields CASGNQGGAFF.

This clone came up once. The chain has TRBV6-5 and TRBJ1-6, with D tentatively TRBD1 (5 bases). Germline CDR1 MNHEY, CDR2 SVGAGI. The CDR3 contains 15 residues. V dropped 6 bases and J dropped 5 bases, with 14 bases sitting between them. This CDR3 is CASSPTGDNNSPLHF. CDR3 bases: TGTGCCAGCAGCCCAACAGGAGACAATAATTCACCCCTCCACTTT.

J is TRBJ2-7 and V is TRBV7-2; 7 bases agree with TRBD1. This CDR3 region has 15 residues. Germline-derived CDR1 and CDR2 are SGHTA and FQGNSA. V lost 1 base, J lost 2 bases, and 5 bases stayed unmatched. The CDR3 coding sequence is TGTGCCAGCAGCTTAGGGACAGGCGCTACCTACGAGCAGTACTTC. This encodes CASSLGTGATYEQYF. The whole variable domain, filled in from reference TRBV7-2 and TRBJ2-7, reads GAGVSQSPSNKVTEKGKDVELRCDPISGHTALYWYRQSLGQGLEFLIYFQGNSAPDKSGLPSDRFSAERTGGSVSTLTIQRTQQEDSAVYLCASSLGTGATYEQYFGPGTRLTVT.

The chain joins TRBV7-8 to TRBJ2-1; TRBD2 aligns across 11 bases. V lost 5 bases to trimming and J lost 7 bases; unmatched junction nucleotides: 7. CDR3 length: 15 amino acids. Germline CDR1 is SGHVS and CDR2 is FQNEAQ. The CDR3, as DNA: TGTGCCAGCAGCCGTAGCGGGGGGGCAGCGAATGAGCAGTTCTTC. The encoded protein is CASSRSGGAANEQFF.

The chain joins TRBV18 to TRBJ1-1, with D possibly TRBD1 on 5 matching bases. Per germline, CDR1 KGHSH and CDR2 LQKENI. The length of the CDR3 is 15 residues. Between the trimmed V and J ends, which lost 3 bases and 3 bases, there was a span of 14 bases. In DNA, the CDR3 is TGTGCCAGCTCACCGCCAGGGTTCAGGGACACTGAAGCTTTCTTT. Translated: CASSPPGFRDTEAFF.

J is TRBJ1-1 and V is TRBV6-6; no clear D. This CDR3 has 14 amino acids. Germline values: CDR1 MNHNY, CDR2 SVGAGI (reference sequence). Trimming cost V 2 bases and J 1 base, with 8 bases left between them. The CDR3 nucleotides read TGTGCCAGCAGTTACGGTCGGAGGAACACTGAAGCTTTCTTT. Translation gives CASSYGRRNTEAFF.

V and J are TRBV5-1 and TRBJ2-7; 7 bases map to TRBD1. Trimming removed 0 bases from V and 5 bases from J; junction bases left unmatched: 11. This CDR3 is 16 amino acids long. The germline CDR1 and CDR2 sequences are SGHRS and YFSETQ. The CDR3 reads CASSLEGGAGQDEQYF. In DNA, the CDR3 is TGCGCCAGCAGCTTGGAAGGGGGCGCAGGTCAGGACGAGCAGTACTTC. Variable domain in full (rest from reference TRBV5-1 and TRBJ2-7): KAGVTQTPRYLIKTRGQQVTLSCSPISGHRSVSWYQQTPGQGLQFLFEYFSETQRNKGNFPGRFSGRQFSNSRSEMNVSTLELGDSALYLCASSLEGGAGQDEQYFGPGTRLTVT.

The V gene is TRBV7-2, the J gene TRBJ2-4, with TRBD1 matching 9 bases. The CDR3 covers 14 residues. Per germline, CDR1 SGHTA and CDR2 FQGNSA. V was pared by 5 bases and J by 6 bases, with 5 bases of the junction left unmatched. CDR3 protein: CASSPGQGRNIQYF. The CDR3, as DNA: TGTGCCAGCAGCCCCGGACAGGGGCGAAACATTCAGTACTTC. The whole variable domain, filled in from reference TRBV7-2 and TRBJ2-4, reads GAGVSQSPSNKVTEKGKDVELRCDPISGHTALYWYRQSLGQGLEFLIYFQGNSAPDKSGLPSDRFSAERTGGSVSTLTIQRTQQEDSAVYLCASSPGQGRNIQYFGAGTRLSVL.

The chain joins TRBV2 to TRBJ2-1; D perhaps matches TRBD1 (6 bases). The germline gives CDR1 SNHLY, CDR2 FYNNEI. Trimming removed 2 bases from V and 1 base from J, with 9 bases in between. This CDR3 spans 15 amino acids. The CDR3 reads CASSEYRVSYNEQFF. CDR3 nucleotide sequence: TGTGCCAGCAGTGAATACAGGGTATCCTACAATGAGCAGTTCTTC.

J is TRBJ1-4 and V is TRBV29-1; D possibly corresponds to TRBD1 (5 bases). V was trimmed by 7 bases and J by 3 bases, leaving 15 bases between them. CDR1 SQVTM and CDR2 ANQGSEA come from the germline V gene. This CDR3 has 14 amino acids. In DNA form, the CDR3 reads TGCAGCGCTAAACAGGTAGGGGCTAATGAAAAACTGTTTTTT. Its translation: CSAKQVGANEKLFF. The whole variable domain, remainder taken from reference TRBV29-1 and TRBJ1-4, is SAVISQKPSRDICQRGTSLTIQCQVDSQVTMMFWYRQQPGQSLTLIATANQGSEATYESGFVIDKFPISRPNLTFSTLTVSNMSPEDSSIYLCSAKQVGANEKLFFGSGTQLSVL.

The chain couples TRBV18 to TRBJ2-3, with D uncertain. The V end was cut by 0 bases, the J end by 0 bases, with 4 bases between. Germline V CDR1 and CDR2: KGHSH, LQKENI. The CDR3 has 14 amino acids. CDR3 loop: CASSPPVSTDTQYF. The CDR3, as DNA: TGTGCCAGCTCACCACCCGTAAGCACAGATACGCAGTATTTT.

The rearrangement joins TRBV19 to TRBJ2-3, with a weak D call TRBD2 (6 bases). The CDR3 contains 14 residues. V shed 4 bases and J shed 0 bases, with 8 bases lying between them. From germline, CDR1 is LNHDA and CDR2 SQIVND (reference sequence). CDR3 region: CASSSGASTDTQYF. The CDR3 DNA reads TGTGCCAGTAGTAGCGGGGCTAGCACAGATACGCAGTATTTT.

The chain joins TRBV29-1 to TRBJ2-7, with 11 nucleotides matching TRBD1. This CDR3 comprises 13 residues. CDR1 and CDR2 (germline): SQVTM, ANQGSEA. V lost 7 bases to trimming and J lost 3 bases; unmatched junction nucleotides: 5. The CDR3 protein is CSASGTGGYEQYF. CDR3 nucleotide sequence: TGCAGCGCCTCCGGGACAGGGGGCTACGAGCAGTACTTC.

The sample holds one count of this clone. This chain connects TRBV7-3 to TRBJ2-7, with a tentative D call TRBD1 (6 bases). V shed 4 bases and J shed 6 bases, with 13 bases lying between them. The CDR3 totals 13 residues. CDR1 is SGHTA and CDR2 is FQGTGA in the germline V gene. Written as DNA, the CDR3 is TGTGCCAGCAGCTCCGGAACAGGGAGCGAGCAGTACTTC. This sequence encodes CASSSGTGSEQYF.

The chain has TRBV6-6 and TRBJ2-5; D unclear. Trimming took off 2 bases at V and 2 bases at J, with 6 bases between the two ends. The CDR3 has 13 amino acids. Germline values: CDR1 MNHNY, CDR2 SVGAGI (reference sequence). The CDR3: CASSYRGQETQYF. CDR3 DNA: TGTGCCAGCAGTTACAGAGGTCAAGAGACCCAGTACTTC.

The chain joins TRBV6-1 to TRBJ2-7; D is possibly TRBD2 (6 bases). The CDR3 contains 15 residues. V lost 6 bases, J lost 0 bases, and 15 bases lay in between. The germline CDR1 and CDR2 sequences are MNHNS and SASEGT. In DNA, the CDR3 is TGTGCCAGCAGACGGGAGCATAGGGGCTCCTACGAGCAGTACTTC. The encoded protein is CASRREHRGSYEQYF.

Of note for this clone: The junction differs from germline at one of its ends, possibly a read error. The sample holds other DNA sequences that translate to the same CDR3. The chain is built from TRBV5-1 and TRBJ1-1, with a possible D match to TRBD1 (6 bases). This CDR3 is built from 16 residues. Germline V CDR1 and CDR2: SGHRS, YFSETQ. DNA for the CDR3: TGCGCCAGTAGCTTGGAACAGGGTTATATGAACACTGAAGCTTTCTTT. As protein: CASSLEQGYMNTEAFF.

V is TRBV19 and J is TRBJ2-5, with a possible D match to TRBD1 (5 bases). CDR1 is LNHDA, CDR2 SQIVND, per germline (reference sequence). The ends were cut back, 2 bases at V and 4 bases at J, with 14 bases in the middle. The CDR3 covers 15 residues. The CDR3 is CASSISPQGGETQYF. In DNA form, the CDR3 reads TGTGCCAGTAGTATATCCCCGCAGGGTGGAGAGACCCAGTACTTC.

This clone was seen just once. This sequence joins TRBV5-4 and TRBJ2-3; 9 nucleotides line up with TRBD1. Trimming at V came to 6 bases and at J to 0 bases, leaving 8 bases not matched to a gene. The CDR3 sequence is 16 residues long. Per germline, CDR1 SGHNT and CDR2 YYREEE (reference sequence). The CDR3 nucleotides read TGTGCCAGCACCGGGCGGACAGGGGTTAGCACAGATACGCAGTATTTT. Amino acid sequence: CASTGRTGVSTDTQYF.

This chain links TRBV7-2 with TRBJ2-7; 7 nucleotides agree with TRBD1. Germline V gene lookup returns CDR1 SGHTA and CDR2 FQGNSA. The CDR3 is 14 residues long. V was clipped by 3 bases and J by 1 base; unmatched bases: 3. The CDR3 DNA reads as TGTGCCAGCAGCTTTGACAGGGCATCCTACGAGCAGTACTTC. Translating gives CASSFDRASYEQYF. Full variable domain (outside the CDR3, taken from reference TRBV7-2 and TRBJ2-7): GAGVSQSPSNKVTEKGKDVELRCDPISGHTALYWYRQSLGQGLEFLIYFQGNSAPDKSGLPSDRFSAERTGGSVSTLTIQRTQQEDSAVYLCASSFDRASYEQYFGPGTRLTVT.

The DNA of the CDR3 is TGTGCCAGCAGCTTCGATAGGGCGGGGGGGCAGACAGATACGCAGTATTTT. Amino acid sequence: CASSFDRAGGQTDTQYF. The V call is TRBV7-8, the J call TRBJ2-3; TRBD2 agrees at 9 bases. Germline V gene data show CDR1 as SGHVS and CDR2 as FQNEAQ. V trimming: 3 bases; J trimming: 3 bases; junction bases outside the gene matches: 10. CDR3 length: 17 residues.

The CDR3 is CASSRQGMGYGYTF. The CDR3 DNA follows: TGTGCCAGCAGCCGCCAGGGGATGGGCTATGGCTACACCTTC. The V gene is TRBV5-5, the J gene TRBJ1-2; a weak D match, TRBD1 (6 bases). The CDR3 spans 14 residues. V was pared by 4 bases and J by 4 bases, with 14 bases between. Per the germline V gene, CDR1 is SGHKS and CDR2 is YYEKEE (reference sequence).

The chain couples TRBV7-2 to TRBJ2-1; 7 bases are a match to TRBD2. This CDR3 is 14 amino acids long. Germline assignment: CDR1 SGHTA and CDR2 FQGNSA. Trimming cost V 2 bases and J 10 bases; bases outside gene matches: 8. The CDR3 sequence: CASSLTGLVEEQFF. As DNA, the CDR3 is TGTGCCAGCAGCTTAACAGGACTAGTGGAGGAGCAGTTCTTC.

This CDR3 is CSAKLRVAKNIQYF. In DNA, the CDR3 is TGCAGCGCTAAATTACGGGTGGCCAAAAACATTCAGTACTTC. The rearrangement uses TRBV29-1 and TRBJ2-4; no reliable D call. Trimming took 7 bases from V and 1 from J, leaving 14 bases between them. CDR1 and CDR2 from the germline V gene are SQVTM and ANQGSEA. The CDR3 totals 14 residues. Looking up the rest from reference TRBV29-1 and TRBJ2-4 gives the full variable domain: SAVISQKPSRDICQRGTSLTIQCQVDSQVTMMFWYRQQPGQSLTLIATANQGSEATYESGFVIDKFPISRPNLTFSTLTVSNMSPEDSSIYLCSAKLRVAKNIQYFGAGTRLSVL.

V gene TRBV4-1 combines with J gene TRBJ2-3, with D possibly TRBD2 on 5 matching bases. CDR1 and CDR2 (germline): MGHRA, YSYEKL. V shed 4 bases and J shed 2 bases, with 13 bases lying between them. This CDR3 is built from 15 residues. The CDR3 sequence: CASSPWTRDTDTQYF. The CDR3 coding sequence is TGCGCCAGCAGCCCTTGGACTCGGGACACAGATACGCAGTATTTT.

CDR3 sequence reads: CASSIRTGGDVLTF. CDR3 DNA: TGTGCCAGTAGTATAAGGACAGGGGGTGACGTCCTGACTTTC. The chain couples TRBV19 to TRBJ2-6; 10 bases agree with TRBD1. CDR1 is LNHDA and CDR2 is SQIVND in the germline V gene (reference sequence). Trimming took 2 bases from V and 11 from J; bases not matched to a gene: 3. The CDR3 runs 14 residues.

J is TRBJ2-3 and V is TRBV7-7; D perhaps matches TRBD2 (5 bases). CDR1 and CDR2 from the germline V gene are SSHAT and FNYEAQ (reference sequence). V dropped 2 bases and J dropped 4 bases, with 10 bases sitting between them. The CDR3 is made up of 14 amino acids. The CDR3 DNA sequence: TGTGCCAGCAGCTTACAACCCGGGGCAGATACGCAGTATTTT. Its translation is CASSLQPGADTQYF.

The CDR3 reads CASRPRTGTNQPQHF. The CDR3, as DNA: TGTGCCAGCAGACCGCGGACAGGGACCAATCAGCCCCAGCATTTT. V and J are TRBV6-1 and TRBJ1-5; the match to TRBD1 covers 8 bases. This CDR3 is built from 15 residues. CDR1 is MNHNS, CDR2 SASEGT, per germline. With V trimmed by 6 bases and J by 3 bases, 7 bases remained unmatched.

This clone was seen only once. The chain uses TRBV5-1 and TRBJ2-1, with 7 bases aligning to TRBD1. This CDR3 region has 15 residues. Germline values: CDR1 SGHRS, CDR2 YFSETQ. V lost 0 bases to trimming and J lost 4 bases; unmatched junction nucleotides: 4. CDR3 protein: CASSLEGTAYNEQFF. The DNA of the CDR3 is TGCGCCAGCAGCTTGGAAGGGACAGCTTACAATGAGCAGTTCTTC.